This T cell receptor beta chain was observed in a study of vaccination and CD4 T cells after COVID-19. Study as a whole: Timing of post-vaccine sample collection was a median approximately 70 days after dose two, with a range of 14 to 241. Cultures that served as controls received a CEFX pool, an HIV-1 Nef pool, or no peptide.

This clonotype was seen only once. Its cognate antigen is unknown. Treatment meaning: roughly 10-day PBMC culture with coronavirus spike peptide pools or control peptides (ViraFEST assay). Deletions cut 3 bases from V and 6 bases from J, with 7 bases between. The CDR3 covers 12 residues. In germline, CDR1 is LNHDA, CDR2 SQIVND (reference sequence). Cultured CD4+ T cells had their DNA profiled by the Oncomine TCR Beta short-read assay. DNA came from CD4+ T cells after culture. TCRdb ran MiXCR on the PCR reads and lists one entry per CDR3 protein. The sample has 15,000 to 19,000 distinct CDR3 sequences, around 40% seen once. The study's findings and limits: It was found that, in convalescent patients, 304 of 307 vaccine-specific clones were spike mono-reactive.

This clonotype was sampled from a human donor who had recovered from COVID-19. The starting material was CD4+ T cells from blood, cultured in vitro, obtained before SARS-CoV-2 vaccination. The V call is TRBV19, the J call TRBJ2-3; D gene uncertain. The CDR3 protein is CASSMRRDTQYF. As DNA, the CDR3 is TGTGCCAGTAGTATGCGTCGGGATACGCAGTATTTT.